Sequencing of this T cell receptor (beta chain) was carried out in a study of early T cells in non-severe SARS-CoV-2 infection. Looking at the study overall: Sequencing input comprised bulk RNA from unsorted whole blood; chain pairing was not available.

V was trimmed by 8 bases and J by 2 bases, leaving 9 bases between them. Germline assignment: CDR1 SEHNR and CDR2 FQNEAQ (reference sequence). The length of the CDR3 is 13 residues. The sample holds a few counts of this clonotype. TCRdb re-called the 5' RACE reads with MiXCR, one entry per CDR3 protein. Here the sample spans fewer than 100,000 distinct CDR3 sequences, approximately 10% being singletons. The V gene is TRBV7-9, the J gene TRBJ2-2, with D possibly matching TRBD1 (6 bases). The specimen was whole blood. This clonotype originated in an adult who was a healthcare worker with PCR-confirmed SARS-CoV-2 infection or an uninfected control (not recorded which). As DNA, the CDR3 is TGTGCCAGCGGGGGCGGTAACACCGGGGAGCTGTTTTTT. Protein: CASGGGNTGELFF.